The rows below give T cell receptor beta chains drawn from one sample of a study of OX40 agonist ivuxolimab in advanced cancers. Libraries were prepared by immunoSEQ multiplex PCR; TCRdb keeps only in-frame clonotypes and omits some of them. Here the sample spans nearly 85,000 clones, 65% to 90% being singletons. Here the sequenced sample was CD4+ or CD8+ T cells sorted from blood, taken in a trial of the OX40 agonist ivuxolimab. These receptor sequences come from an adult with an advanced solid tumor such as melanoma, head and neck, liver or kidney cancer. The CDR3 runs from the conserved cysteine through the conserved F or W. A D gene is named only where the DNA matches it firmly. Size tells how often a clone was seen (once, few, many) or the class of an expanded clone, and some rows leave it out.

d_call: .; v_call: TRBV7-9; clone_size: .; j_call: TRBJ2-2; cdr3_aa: CASSWTATGELFF; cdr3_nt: TGTGCCAGCAGCTGGACAGCCACCGGGGAGCTGTTTTTT
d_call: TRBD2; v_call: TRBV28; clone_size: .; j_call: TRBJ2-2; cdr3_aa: CPWVAGPSNTGELFF; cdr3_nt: TGTCCTTGGGTAGCGGGGCCCTCGAACACCGGGGAGCTGTTTTTT
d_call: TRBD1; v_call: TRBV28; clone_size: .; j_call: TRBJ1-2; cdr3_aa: CASSLEGGGRGYTF; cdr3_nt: TGTGCCAGCAGTTTAGAGGGAGGGGGCCGTGGCTACACCTTC
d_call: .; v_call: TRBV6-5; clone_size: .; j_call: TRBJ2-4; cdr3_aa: CASSYRVRKNIQYF; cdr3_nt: TGTGCCAGCAGTTACAGGGTCCGCAAAAACATTCAGTACTTC
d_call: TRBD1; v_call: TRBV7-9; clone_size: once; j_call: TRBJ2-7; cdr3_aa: CASSLGTGLYEQYF; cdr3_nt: TGTGCCAGCAGCTTAGGGACAGGCCTTTACGAGCAGTACTTC
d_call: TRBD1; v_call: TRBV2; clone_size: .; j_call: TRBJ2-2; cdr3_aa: CASKGGTGRDTGELFF; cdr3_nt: TGTGCCAGCAAAGGTGGGACAGGGCGTGACACCGGGGAGCTGTTTTTT
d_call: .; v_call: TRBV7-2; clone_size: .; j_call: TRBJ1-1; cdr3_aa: CASSLASRSMNTEAFF; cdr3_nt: TGTGCCAGCAGCTTAGCCAGCCGGAGCATGAACACTGAAGCTTTCTTT
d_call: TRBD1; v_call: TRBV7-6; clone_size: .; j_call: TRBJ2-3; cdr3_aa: CASSTGQGADTDTQYF; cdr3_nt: TGTGCCAGCAGCACAGGACAGGGGGCAGACACAGATACGCAGTATTTT
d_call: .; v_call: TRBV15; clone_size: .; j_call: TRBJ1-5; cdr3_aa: CATSRDFNQPQHF; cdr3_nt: TGTGCCACCAGCAGAGATTTCAATCAGCCCCAGCATTTT
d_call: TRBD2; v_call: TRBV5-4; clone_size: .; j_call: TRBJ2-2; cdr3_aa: CASSPGLAGDWLVGGELFF; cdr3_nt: TGTGCCAGCAGCCCGGGACTAGCGGGGGACTGGCTGGTAGGCGGGGAGCTGTTTTTT
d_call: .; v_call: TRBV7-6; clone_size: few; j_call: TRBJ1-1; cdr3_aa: CASSPKGSTEAFF; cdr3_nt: TGTGCCAGCAGCCCAAAGGGGAGCACTGAAGCTTTCTTT
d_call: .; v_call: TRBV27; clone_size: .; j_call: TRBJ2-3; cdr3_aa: CASSFNTDTQYF; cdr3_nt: TGTGCCAGCAGTTTCAACACAGATACGCAGTATTTT
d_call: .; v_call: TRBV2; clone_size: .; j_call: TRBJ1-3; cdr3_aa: CASRSGTIISSGNTIYF; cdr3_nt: TGTGCCAGCAGGTCCGGGACTATAATTAGCTCTGGAAACACCATATATTTT
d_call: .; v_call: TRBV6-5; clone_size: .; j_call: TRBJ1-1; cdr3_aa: CASTRDEYTEAFF; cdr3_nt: TGTGCCAGCACCAGGGACGAGTACACTGAAGCTTTCTTT
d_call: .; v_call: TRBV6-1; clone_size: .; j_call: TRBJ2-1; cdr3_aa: CASSALAGSYNEQFF; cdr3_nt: TGTGCCAGCAGTGCTCTCGCGGGGTCCTACAATGAGCAGTTCTTC
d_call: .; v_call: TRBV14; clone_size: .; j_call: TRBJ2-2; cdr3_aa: CASSQDRVGGELFF; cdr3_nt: TGTGCCAGCAGCCAAGATCGCGTGGGCGGGGAGCTGTTTTTT
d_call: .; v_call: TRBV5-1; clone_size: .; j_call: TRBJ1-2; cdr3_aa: CASSPSPVQGNGYTF; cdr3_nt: TGCGCCAGCAGCCCCTCCCCAGTCCAAGGTAATGGCTACACCTTC
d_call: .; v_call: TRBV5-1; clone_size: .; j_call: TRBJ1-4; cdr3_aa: CASSLEGTHLGGEKLFF; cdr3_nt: TGCGCCAGCAGCTTGGAAGGGACACACTTGGGAGGCGAAAAACTGTTTTTT
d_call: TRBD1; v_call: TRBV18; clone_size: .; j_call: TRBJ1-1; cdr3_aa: CASSSRGQGITEAFF; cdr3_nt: TGTGCCAGCTCATCGAGGGGACAGGGCATCACTGAAGCTTTCTTT
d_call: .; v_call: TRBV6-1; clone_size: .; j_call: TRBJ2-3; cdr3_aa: CAGGISLTDTQYF; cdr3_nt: TGTGCCGGAGGGATTTCCCTGACAGATACGCAGTATTTT
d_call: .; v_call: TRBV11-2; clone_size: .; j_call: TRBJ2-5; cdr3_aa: CASSTTGIHQETQYF; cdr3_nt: TGTGCCAGCAGCACAACAGGGATCCACCAAGAGACCCAGTACTTC
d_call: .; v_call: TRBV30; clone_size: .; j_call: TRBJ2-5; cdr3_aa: CAWSVRGVSSVETQYF; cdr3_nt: TGTGCCTGGAGTGTAAGGGGTGTCTCTTCTGTGGAGACCCAGTACTTC
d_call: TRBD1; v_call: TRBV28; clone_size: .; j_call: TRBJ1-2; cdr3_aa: CAIGQGAFGYTF; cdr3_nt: TGTGCCATAGGACAGGGGGCGTTTGGCTACACCTTC
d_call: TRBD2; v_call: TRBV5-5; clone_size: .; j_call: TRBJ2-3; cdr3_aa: CASSLAELAGAYFTDTQYF; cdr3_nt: TGTGCCAGCAGCTTGGCCGAACTAGCGGGGGCTTACTTCACAGATACGCAGTATTTT
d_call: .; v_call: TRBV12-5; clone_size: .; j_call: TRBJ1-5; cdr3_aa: CASGTRVEQPQHF; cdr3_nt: TGTGCTAGTGGTACCAGGGTAGAGCAGCCCCAGCATTTT
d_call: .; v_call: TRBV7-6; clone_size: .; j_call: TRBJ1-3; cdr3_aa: CASSLEPPGRQSSGNTIYF; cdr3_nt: TGTGCCAGCAGCCTGGAGCCCCCGGGACGCCAGAGCTCTGGAAACACCATATATTTT
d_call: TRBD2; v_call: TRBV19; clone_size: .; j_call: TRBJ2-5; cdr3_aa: CASSTSGGRRVTQYF; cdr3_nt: TGTGCCAGTAGTACCAGCGGGGGCCGCCGAGTGACCCAGTACTTC
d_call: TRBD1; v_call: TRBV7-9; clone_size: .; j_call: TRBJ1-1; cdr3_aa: CASSSPPGQGAEAFF; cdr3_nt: TGTGCCAGCAGCTCCCCTCCGGGACAGGGGGCTGAAGCTTTCTTT
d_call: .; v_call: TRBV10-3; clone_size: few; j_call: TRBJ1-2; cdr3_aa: CAISESSSSYGYTF; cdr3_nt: TGTGCCATCAGTGAGTCGAGTTCCAGCTATGGCTACACCTTC
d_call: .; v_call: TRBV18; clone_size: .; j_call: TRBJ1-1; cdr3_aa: CASSWGGPEAFF; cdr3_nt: TGTGCCAGCTCCTGGGGGGGCCCTGAAGCTTTCTTT
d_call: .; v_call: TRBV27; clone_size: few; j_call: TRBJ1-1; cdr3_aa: CASSLYVNTEAFF; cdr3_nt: TGTGCCAGCAGTTTATACGTGAACACTGAAGCTTTCTTT
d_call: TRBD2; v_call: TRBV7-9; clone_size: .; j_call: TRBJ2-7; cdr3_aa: CASSFPSGGVYEQYF; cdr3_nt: TGTGCCAGCAGCTTCCCTAGCGGGGGGGTATACGAGCAGTACTTC
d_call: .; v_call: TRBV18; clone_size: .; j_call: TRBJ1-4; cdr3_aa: CASSPGANEKLFF; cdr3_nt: TGTGCCAGCTCACCAGGGGCTAATGAAAAACTGTTTTTT
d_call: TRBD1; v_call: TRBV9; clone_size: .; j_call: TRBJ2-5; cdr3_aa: CASSVGVTSGQRASQYF; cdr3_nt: TGTGCCAGCAGCGTGGGGGTAACGTCGGGACAGCGTGCGTCCCAGTACTTC
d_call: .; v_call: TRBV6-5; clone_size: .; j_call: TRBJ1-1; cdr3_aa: CASRRGAMNTEAFF; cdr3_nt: TGTGCCAGCCGCCGGGGAGCAATGAACACTGAAGCTTTCTTT
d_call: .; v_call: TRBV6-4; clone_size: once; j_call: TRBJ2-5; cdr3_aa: CASSDEGGPQETQYF; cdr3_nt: TGTGCCAGCAGTGACGAGGGGGGCCCCCAAGAGACCCAGTACTTC
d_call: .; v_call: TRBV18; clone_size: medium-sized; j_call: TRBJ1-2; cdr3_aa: CASSRTGEHRADGYTF; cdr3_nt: TGTGCCAGCTCGCGCACGGGGGAACACAGGGCTGATGGCTACACCTTC
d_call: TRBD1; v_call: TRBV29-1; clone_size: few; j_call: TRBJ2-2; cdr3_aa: CSVEDSWTGGTGELFF; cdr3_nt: TGCAGCGTTGAAGATTCCTGGACAGGGGGAACCGGGGAGCTGTTTTTT
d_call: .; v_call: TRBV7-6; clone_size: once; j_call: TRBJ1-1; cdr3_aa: CASSLGRVGVRNTEAFF; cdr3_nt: TGTGCCAGCAGCTTAGGCAGGGTCGGTGTTAGGAACACTGAAGCTTTCTTT
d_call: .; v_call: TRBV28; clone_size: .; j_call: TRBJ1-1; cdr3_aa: CASSFYTENTEAFF; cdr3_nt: TGTGCCAGCAGTTTCTACACGGAGAACACTGAAGCTTTCTTT
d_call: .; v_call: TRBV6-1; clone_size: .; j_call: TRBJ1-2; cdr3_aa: CASSAGQPPIGYTF; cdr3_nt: TGTGCCAGCAGTGCCGGACAGCCCCCTATTGGTTACACCTTC
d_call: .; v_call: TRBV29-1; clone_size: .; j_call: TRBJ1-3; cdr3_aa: CSVEGRRTRSGNTIYF; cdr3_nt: TGCAGCGTTGAGGGTAGAAGGACCCGCTCTGGAAACACCATATATTTT
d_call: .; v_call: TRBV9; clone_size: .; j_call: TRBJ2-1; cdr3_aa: CASSVTGATYNEQFF; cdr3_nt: TGTGCCAGCAGCGTAACGGGGGCTACTTACAATGAGCAGTTCTTC
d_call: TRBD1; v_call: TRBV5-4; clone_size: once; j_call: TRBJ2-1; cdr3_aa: CASSLGPGQGSYNEQFF; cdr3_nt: TGTGCCAGCAGCTTGGGTCCGGGACAGGGGTCCTACAATGAGCAGTTCTTC
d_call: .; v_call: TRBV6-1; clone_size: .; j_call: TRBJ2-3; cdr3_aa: CASSEIARRFSTDTQYF; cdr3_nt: TGTGCCAGCAGTGAAATAGCAAGGAGATTTAGCACAGATACGCAGTATTTT
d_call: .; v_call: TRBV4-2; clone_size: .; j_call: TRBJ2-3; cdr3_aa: CASSQSPAGAGTDTQYF; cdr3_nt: TGTGCCAGCAGCCAATCCCCGGCGGGGGCTGGCACAGATACGCAGTATTTT
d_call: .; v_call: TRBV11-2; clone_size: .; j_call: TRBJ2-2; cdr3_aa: CASSLGLGGTGELFF; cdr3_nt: TGTGCCAGCAGCTTAGGGCTCGGCGGCACCGGGGAGCTGTTTTTT
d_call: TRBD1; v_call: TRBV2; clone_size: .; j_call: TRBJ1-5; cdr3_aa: CASSAGQDSNQPQHF; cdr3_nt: TGTGCCAGCAGTGCCGGACAGGATAGCAATCAGCCCCAGCATTTT
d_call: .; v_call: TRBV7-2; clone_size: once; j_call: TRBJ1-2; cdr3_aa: CASSGRQANGYTF; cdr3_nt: TGTGCCAGCAGCGGTAGACAGGCGAATGGCTACACCTTC
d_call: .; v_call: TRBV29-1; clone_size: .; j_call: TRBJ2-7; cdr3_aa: CSVQQGGSYEQYF; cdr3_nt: TGCAGCGTTCAGCAAGGAGGGAGCTACGAGCAGTACTTC
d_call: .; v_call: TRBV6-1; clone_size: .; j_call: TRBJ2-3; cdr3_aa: CASSQDGSTDTQYF; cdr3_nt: TGTGCCAGCAGCCAGGATGGGAGCACAGATACGCAGTATTTT
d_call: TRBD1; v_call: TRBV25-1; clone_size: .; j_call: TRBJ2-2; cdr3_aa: CASRTNQGAGELFF; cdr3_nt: TGTGCCAGCAGAACCAATCAGGGGGCCGGGGAGCTGTTTTTT
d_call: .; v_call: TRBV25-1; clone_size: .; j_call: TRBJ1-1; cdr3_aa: CASKQEGYTEAFF; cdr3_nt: TGTGCCAGCAAACAGGAAGGTTATACTGAAGCTTTCTTT
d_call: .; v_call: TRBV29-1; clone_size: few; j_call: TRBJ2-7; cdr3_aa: CSARMGSYEQYF; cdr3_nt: TGCAGCGCGCGGATGGGTAGCTACGAGCAGTACTTC
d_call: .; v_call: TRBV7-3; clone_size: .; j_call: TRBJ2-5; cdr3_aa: CASSLGLRETQYF; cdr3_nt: TGTGCCAGCAGCTTAGGGCTGAGAGAGACCCAGTACTTC
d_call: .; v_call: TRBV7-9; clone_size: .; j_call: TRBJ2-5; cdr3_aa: CASSLAIETQYF; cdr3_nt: TGTGCCAGCAGCTTAGCGATTGAGACCCAGTACTTC
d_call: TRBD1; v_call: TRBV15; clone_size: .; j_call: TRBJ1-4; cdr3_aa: CATSRGDRDSEKLFF; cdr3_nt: TGTGCCACCAGCAGAGGAGACAGGGATAGTGAAAAACTGTTTTTT
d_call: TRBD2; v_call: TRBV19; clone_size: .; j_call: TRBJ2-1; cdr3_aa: CASSMDGTSGVGFRYEQFF; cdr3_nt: TGTGCCAGTAGTATGGACGGGACTAGCGGGGTCGGATTTCGGTATGAGCAGTTCTTC
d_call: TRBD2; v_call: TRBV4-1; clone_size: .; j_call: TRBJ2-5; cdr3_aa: CASSQVGRGGHETQYF; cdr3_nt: TGCGCCAGCAGCCAAGTGGGGCGGGGGGGCCACGAGACCCAGTACTTC